This TCR beta chain was documented in a study of cytomegalovirus exposure and HLA in healthy donors. V trimming: 4 bases; J trimming: 4 bases; junction bases outside the gene matches: 6. Germline V CDR1 and CDR2: SGHRS, YFSETQ. This CDR3 is 15 amino acids long. Regarding the study as a whole: A prior analysis recorded that most TCR beta V segments were productive about 87% or about 30% of the time. In a later analysis, donors in an Asian-associated ancestry cluster reportedly had fewer N-insertions in productive TCRs than the cohort mean.

The PCR used 60 Vbeta and 13 Jbeta primers. Assay used: immunoSEQ multiplex PCR; TCRdb lists only in-frame clones, some missing. The table lists approximately 220,000 clones, around 76% of them singletons, with 0.63% in the top ten. Of note for this clone: Its antigen is unidentified.

The J gene is TRBJ2-1, the V gene TRBV5-1; TRBD2 matches at 9 bases. Sequenced: PBMCs. The source of this sequence is a man in his late teens or twenties in good health and CMV-seronegative. The CDR3 sequence is CASSTPSGAYNEQFF. In DNA form, the CDR3 reads TGCGCCAGCAGCACTCCTAGCGGGGCTTACAATGAGCAGTTCTTC.